Below, one T cell receptor beta chain is given with its context. The antigen is undetermined. Samples had at least 6.5 million PBMCs isolated from them. This record comes from a study of blood T cells in healthy people across ages. Whole-study findings and limits: Greater diversity and more naive CD4+ cells were seen in long-lived donors than in aged donors.

Using a J-beta primer mix together with a sample-barcoded 5' primer, a second PCR was run for about 6 to 11 cycles. TCRdb reprocessed the 5' RACE reads via MiXCR and lists one record per CDR3 protein. Altogether 1.5 million to 2 million distinct CDR3 sequences are present, less than 50% being singletons, with the ten largest covering less than 2.5%. V was pared by 6 bases and J by 3 bases, with 12 bases between. Germline loops: CDR1 SEHNR, CDR2 FQNEAQ (reference sequence). CDR3 length: 15 residues. This TCR was sampled from a woman between 40 and 55 years old in good health. The sequenced sample was blood. V is TRBV7-9 and J is TRBJ1-6, with D unresolved. This CDR3 is CASRVQGDYNSPLHF. The CDR3 DNA follows: TGTGCCAGCAGGGTACAAGGCGACTATAATTCACCCCTCCACTTT.